This entry lists 18 T cell receptor beta chains sequenced from one sample in a study of CD8 T cells in Susac syndrome. Reverse transcription of roughly 0.5 to 1 ug RNA was performed with random hexamers. TCRdb processed the immunoSEQ multiplex PCR reads anew with MiXCR; each CDR3 protein has one entry. The repertoire consists of 90,000 to 110,000 distinct CDR3 sequences, with around 97% occurring once and the leading ten covering 0.096%. Sequenced sample: CD4+ T cells from PBMCs. The origin of the receptors is a human donor in good health.

The rearrangement joins TRBV12-3 or TRBV12-4 to TRBJ1-1; D might be TRBD1 (6 bases). The CDR3 totals 14 residues. The V end was cut by 5 bases, the J end by 5 bases, with 15 bases between. CDR3 nucleotide sequence: TGTGCCAGCAGTACCGGGACAACCCGGACTGAAGCTTTCTTT. This sequence encodes CASSTGTTRTEAFF.

This chain joins TRBV12-5 and TRBJ2-5; D is unclear. Germline values: CDR1 LGHNT, CDR2 FRNRAP. V was clipped by 0 bases and J by 5 bases, with 4 bases between them. The CDR3 is 12 amino acids. The CDR3 coding sequence is TGTGCTAGTGGTTTGGTACTGGAGACCCAGTACTTC. It encodes CASGLVLETQYF.

The CDR3 DNA sequence: TGTGCCAGCAGTGTCATAGGGAGATATGGCTACACCTTC. Its translation is CASSVIGRYGYTF. V is TRBV2 and J is TRBJ1-2; no firm D call. CDR3 size: 13 residues. Germline V gives CDR1 SNHLY, CDR2 FYNNEI. V lost 4 bases, J lost 5 bases, and 11 bases lay in between.

The gene calls are TRBV19 and TRBJ1-4; D is uncertain. Germline assignment: CDR1 LNHDA and CDR2 SQIVND (reference sequence). Trimming took 6 bases from V and 8 from J, leaving 7 bases between them. This CDR3 is built from 11 residues. The CDR3 bases are TGTGCCAGTAGCCAAGGGGAAAAACTGTTTTTT. This encodes CASSQGEKLFF.

This clonotype has just a few counts. The V and J genes are TRBV7-9 and TRBJ1-1; unclear D gene. The CDR3 length is 13 residues. Deletions cut 9 bases from V and 0 bases from J, with 11 bases between. Germline V CDR1 and CDR2: SEHNR, FQNEAQ (reference sequence). CDR3 sequence: CASSTTVNTEAFF. In nucleotides, the CDR3 is TGTGCCAGTAGTACCACAGTGAACACTGAAGCTTTCTTT. The entire variable domain, with the rest obtained from reference TRBV7-9 and TRBJ1-1, is as follows: DTGVSQNPRHKITKRGQNVTFRCDPISEHNRLYWYRQTLGQGPEFLTYFQNEAQLEKSRLLSDRFSAERPKGSFSTLEIQRTEQGDSAMYLCASSTTVNTEAFFGQGTRLTVV.

CDR3 loop: CASSIGPLIHEQYF. DNA of the CDR3: TGTGCCAGTAGTATAGGGCCCTTGATCCACGAGCAGTACTTC. The chain recombines TRBV19 with TRBJ2-7; D is unresolved. The V end was cut by 1 base, the J end by 5 bases, with 12 bases between. The CDR3 is 14 residues long. From germline, CDR1 is LNHDA and CDR2 SQIVND (reference sequence).

The V and J genes are TRBV7-2 and TRBJ2-2; D is undetermined. Germline lookup yields CDR1 SGHTA and CDR2 FQGNSA. The CDR3 loop spans 12 amino acids. Trimming stripped 8 bases from V and 6 bases from J, with 10 bases between. The DNA for the CDR3 is TGTGCCAGCGGAACCCGGGCCGGGGAGCTGTTTTTT. Its protein is CASGTRAGELFF.

The V call is TRBV6-5, the J call TRBJ2-7; 10 nucleotides align to TRBD1. The CDR3 covers 14 residues. Trimming cost V 4 bases and J 1 base; bases outside gene matches: 1. Germline CDR1 and CDR2: MNHEY and SVGAGI. The chain's CDR3 is CASSSDRGSYEQYF. Here the CDR3 DNA reads TGTGCCAGCAGTTCGGACAGGGGGTCCTACGAGCAGTACTTC.

This chain connects TRBV29-1 to TRBJ2-2; D is possibly TRBD2 (6 bases). The CDR3 spans 14 residues. Between the trimmed V and J ends, which lost 6 bases and 1 base, there was a span of 12 bases. The germline gives CDR1 SQVTM, CDR2 ANQGSEA. CDR3: CSVAGPMNTGELFF. The DNA of the CDR3 is TGCAGCGTCGCGGGACCGATGAACACCGGGGAGCTGTTTTTT.

The J gene is TRBJ2-7, the V gene TRBV4-3; no reliable D call. The CDR3 length is 15 residues. The germline CDR1 and CDR2 sequences are LGHNA and YSLEER. Trimming removed 0 bases at V and 2 bases at J, with 11 bases between. CDR3 loop: CASSQDLSLAYEQYF. The CDR3 coding sequence is TGCGCCAGCAGCCAAGATCTTAGCTTGGCCTACGAGCAGTACTTC.

This clonotype was recorded only once. The chain couples TRBV5-1 to TRBJ2-5; 10 positions agree with TRBD1. Unmatched junction bases numbered 7, after V lost 3 bases and J lost 5 bases. CDR3 length: 15 residues. CDR1 is SGHRS, CDR2 YFSETQ, per germline. The CDR3 spells CASSSSGTGVETQYF. CDR3 DNA sequence: TGCGCCAGCAGCTCATCCGGGACAGGGGTGGAGACCCAGTACTTC.

This chain joins TRBV29-1 and TRBJ2-7; D not certain. The CDR3 has 13 residues. The germline V and J ends were trimmed by 3 bases and 6 bases, with 15 bases remaining between them. CDR1 and CDR2 (germline): SQVTM, ANQGSEA. The CDR3 sequence is CSVEGSDPSEQYF. CDR3 sequence (DNA): TGCAGCGTTGAGGGAAGTGACCCATCCGAGCAGTACTTC.

The chain is built from TRBV5-1 and TRBJ2-7, with D possibly matching TRBD2 (6 bases). This CDR3 has 14 amino acids. Between the trimmed V and J ends, which lost 4 bases and 3 bases, there was a span of 14 bases. Looked up from germline, CDR1 is SGHRS and CDR2 is YFSETQ. The CDR3 here is CASSRERGNYEQYF. The CDR3 bases are TGCGCCAGCAGCCGGGAGAGGGGCAACTACGAGCAGTACTTC.

This chain links TRBV20-1 with TRBJ1-1, with D uncertain. Trimming took 3 bases from V and 3 from J, leaving 11 bases between them. CDR3 size: 13 residues. Germline V gene data show CDR1 as DFQATT and CDR2 as SNEGSKA (reference sequence). The CDR3 here is CSASHRRDTEAFF. The CDR3 region has the DNA TGCAGTGCTAGCCACCGGAGGGACACTGAAGCTTTCTTT.

The gene calls are TRBV29-1 and TRBJ1-2; 7 bases agree with TRBD1. With V trimmed by 4 bases and J by 2 bases, 7 bases remained unmatched. This CDR3 comprises 14 residues. Looked up from germline, CDR1 is SQVTM and CDR2 is ANQGSEA. The CDR3, as DNA: TGCAGCGTTGCCCTAAACAGGGGAAACTATGGCTACACCTTC. It is translated as CSVALNRGNYGYTF.

J is TRBJ1-6 and V is TRBV7-2, with 8 bases that match TRBD1. Per germline, CDR1 SGHTA and CDR2 FQGNSA. V trimming: 3 bases; J trimming: 10 bases; junction bases outside the gene matches: 5. This CDR3 has 14 amino acids. CDR3: CASSLDRVYSPLHF. In nucleotides, the CDR3 is TGTGCCAGCAGCTTGGACAGGGTGTACTCACCCCTCCACTTT.

This clonotype was detected once. The V gene is TRBV10-3, the J gene TRBJ1-5; the match to TRBD1 covers 7 bases. After removal of 6 bases from V and 6 bases from J, the junction contained 5 bases not matched to a gene. The CDR3 totals 13 residues. Germline values: CDR1 ENHRY, CDR2 SYGVKD. The CDR3 sequence: CAISLQGSQPQHF. The CDR3, as DNA: TGTGCCATCAGCCTACAGGGGTCTCAGCCCCAGCATTTT.

This clonotype has a single count. The chain carries TRBV2 and TRBJ1-5; D perhaps matches TRBD1 (5 bases). Between the trimmed V and J ends, which lost 8 bases and 4 bases, there was a span of 9 bases. The germline gives CDR1 SNHLY, CDR2 FYNNEI. The CDR3 covers 12 residues. CDR3 nucleotides: TGTGCCAGCGGGGGTGAGAATCAGCCCCAGCATTTT. Protein sequence: CASGGENQPQHF.